In this sample, the clone carrying this TCR beta chain turned up a few times. Antigen unknown. These data belong to a study of T-cell memory formation after mild COVID-19. Study in general: Most TCR clusters belonged to a single donor.

Using constant-segment primers, 5'RACE produced TCR alpha and TCR beta cDNA libraries carrying sample barcodes and UMIs. A single record per CDR3 protein comes from TCRdb applying MiXCR to the 5' RACE reads. The sample lists roughly 350,000 distinct CDR3 sequences; roughly 15% were seen once. Study outcomes and limitations: The finding that pre-infection memory included some responding clones suggested that cross-reactive memory joined. Whereas later expanders leaned CD4+, clones contracting day 15 to 85 showed a balanced CD4/CD8 makeup.

The receptor comes from a young man who had mild COVID-19 (a few samples of this study predate the infection). Cell type and time point are not known. The sequenced material came from PBMCs or a T cell subset sorted from them (not recorded which).

The CDR3 coding sequence is TGTGCCAGCAGTTCGGACCGATCGGGACTAGCGGCCTACAATGAGCAGTTCTTC. Translation: CASSSDRSGLAAYNEQFF. The rearrangement links TRBV12-3 or TRBV12-4 to TRBJ2-1; 11 bases fit TRBD2. J lost 2 bases, V lost 4 bases, and 10 bases had no gene match. The CDR3 has 18 residues.